The rows below give T cell receptor beta chains drawn from one sample of a study of cytomegalovirus exposure and HLA in healthy donors. The protocol was immunoSEQ multiplex PCR, while the TCRdb copy is restricted to in-frame clones and leaves out a portion. Found here are about 130,000 clones, roughly nine tenths of them singletons; the top ten hold more than 0.95%. The sample comprised PBMCs. These receptors all come from a woman aged 18-29 years in good health and CMV-seronegative. Each CDR3 is given with its conserved first and last residue. D genes are given only for firm matches. Rows may omit the clone size; those that give it use once, few, many or a size class.

V gene	clone size	D gene	J gene	CDR3 DNA	CDR3 protein
TRBV6-6	NA	TRBD1	TRBJ1-1	TGTGCCAGCAGTTACGGAGGGGGCGAAACTTTCTTT	CASSYGGGETFF
TRBV7-8	NA	NA	TRBJ1-4	TGTGCCAGCAGCTCCACCCATCCTACATCGGGTAATGAAAAACTGTTTTTT	CASSSTHPTSGNEKLFF
TRBV9	NA	NA	TRBJ1-5	TGTGCCAGCAACAGTGGGGCGGGCAATCAGCCCCAGCATTTT	CASNSGAGNQPQHF
TRBV2	NA	NA	TRBJ2-3	TGTGCCAGCAGTGAAGGAGGCGGGCAGTATTTT	CASSEGGGQYF
TRBV19	NA	TRBD1	TRBJ1-2	TGTGCCAGTAAGTCTGACAGGGAACTTCGCTATGGCTACACCTTC	CASKSDRELRYGYTF
TRBV12-5	NA	NA	TRBJ2-5	TGTGCTAGTGCCCCCGGGAGTGGTATACTTGTCCAAGAGACCCAGTACTTC	CASAPGSGILVQETQYF
TRBV19	NA	NA	TRBJ2-7	TGTGCCAGTAGTTTCGATAGCTCCTACGAGCAGTACTTC	CASSFDSSYEQYF
TRBV6-1	NA	TRBD1	TRBJ1-6	TGTGCCAGCAGTGAAGCTCGACAGGGGGTAGGGTCACCCCTCCACTTT	CASSEARQGVGSPLHF
TRBV9	NA	NA	TRBJ2-3	TGTGCCAGCAGCGTAGGAGGTTCCGGGACACTAGATACGCAGTATTTT	CASSVGGSGTLDTQYF
TRBV10-3	NA	NA	TRBJ2-3	TGTGCCATCAGTGAGGTCGGGGATACGCAGTATTTT	CAISEVGDTQYF
TRBV28	NA	NA	TRBJ1-2	TGTGCCAGCAGTTCGCACATGAGGAGTGGCTACACCTTC	CASSSHMRSGYTF
TRBV10-1	NA	TRBD1	TRBJ2-2	TGCGCCAGCAGATGGGGACAGGGGGCGTCCGGGGAGCTGTTTTTT	CASRWGQGASGELFF
TRBV11-2	NA	TRBD2	TRBJ2-1	TGTGCCAGCACCTTTACTAGCGGGCGGTCCAGAGAGCAGTTCTTC	CASTFTSGRSREQFF
TRBV5-4	NA	TRBD1	TRBJ1-1	TGTGCCAGCAGTACAGGGGGGCCAGAAGCTTTCTTT	CASSTGGPEAFF
TRBV13	many	TRBD1	TRBJ1-3	TGTGCCAGCAGTGACAGGGTAACAGGAAACACCATATATTTT	CASSDRVTGNTIYF
TRBV7-9	NA	TRBD1	TRBJ1-5	TGTGCCAGCAGCTTAAACAGGGGGGATCAGCCCCAGCATTTT	CASSLNRGDQPQHF
TRBV5-6	NA	NA	TRBJ1-6	TGTGCCAGCAGCTTGGGAGGCAATTCACCCCTCCACTTT	CASSLGGNSPLHF
TRBV2	NA	NA	TRBJ2-7	TGTGCCAGCAGTGAACGTCCCGGGCCCCAGGGGCTCGAGCAGTACTTC	CASSERPGPQGLEQYF
TRBV10-2	once	NA	TRBJ2-2	TGCGCCAGCAGTCCCGTTGTAACCGGGGAGCTGTTTTTT	CASSPVVTGELFF